Shown below are 6 T cell receptor beta chains from a single sample sequenced in a study of control samples from healthy donors and cancer patients (TCRdb year 2020). Libraries were prepared through the immunoSEQ multiplex PCR assay. TCRdb's version of the immuneACCESS table is confined to in-frame rearrangements and falls short of the full clone set. An unresolved V gene accounts for under half of the shortfall where checked; the remainder is of unknown origin. This sample has 100,000 to 150,000 clones in its table, and around 92% of those were observed once. The top ten hold less than 2.5% of the sample. Sequencing was carried out using blood. The receptors come from a woman aged 45-65 years in good health.

The chain recombines TRBV19 with TRBJ1-5; no definite D call. Germline-derived CDR1 and CDR2 are LNHDA and SQIVND (reference sequence). Trimming removed 6 bases at V and 6 bases at J, with 12 bases between. There are 13 residues in the CDR3. The CDR3 is CASSRTVGQPQHF. CDR3 DNA sequence: TGTGCCAGTAGCCGCACGGTTGGTCAGCCCCAGCATTTT.

This clone came up once. V gene TRBV7-9 combines with J gene TRBJ1-1, with a tentative D call TRBD1 (5 bases). The germline V gene has CDR1 SEHNR and CDR2 FQNEAQ (reference sequence). CDR3 length: 16 residues. V lost 2 bases and J 1 base, leaving 14 bases between the germline ends. CDR3 residues: CASSLLRDVWNTEAFF. The CDR3 DNA is TGTGCCAGCAGCTTATTAAGGGACGTTTGGAACACTGAAGCTTTCTTT.

The chain employs TRBV7-2 and TRBJ2-7, with 8 bases lining up with TRBD1. Germline assignment: CDR1 SGHTA and CDR2 FQGNSA. V shed 5 bases, J shed 0 bases, and the junction held 6 bases outside the gene matches. The CDR3 is made up of 15 amino acids. CDR3 sequence: CASSNRQGSSYEQYF. The CDR3 DNA reads TGTGCCAGCAGCAACCGACAGGGGAGCTCCTACGAGCAGTACTTC.

The chain couples TRBV6-5 to TRBJ2-1; 11 nucleotides line up with TRBD2. Per germline, CDR1 MNHEY and CDR2 SVGAGI. The length of the CDR3 is 14 residues. V gave up 8 bases and J gave up 9 bases; unmatched junction bases: 9. CDR3 bases: TGTGCCAGCCTAGGACTAGCGGGCTGGCTTGAGCAGTTCTTC. This codes for CASLGLAGWLEQFF.

The sample holds one count of this clone. The chain combines TRBV11-2 with TRBJ2-1; D is ambiguous. The CDR3 consists of 12 residues. The germline CDR1 and CDR2 sequences are SGHAT and FQNNGV. V was pared by 3 bases and J by 8 bases, with 8 bases between. The CDR3 coding sequence is TGTGCCAGCAGCTTCATAGGCGATGAGCAGTTCTTC. This translates into CASSFIGDEQFF.

CDR3 bases: TGTGCCAGCAGTTTATGGAACGGGGATATCGATTCACCCCTCCACTTT. Amino acid sequence: CASSLWNGDIDSPLHF. This chain joins TRBV28 and TRBJ1-6; no clear D. This CDR3 has 16 amino acids. Germline V gene sequence: CDR1 MDHEN, CDR2 SYDVKM. V lost 0 bases to trimming and J lost 8 bases, with 14 bases between them.